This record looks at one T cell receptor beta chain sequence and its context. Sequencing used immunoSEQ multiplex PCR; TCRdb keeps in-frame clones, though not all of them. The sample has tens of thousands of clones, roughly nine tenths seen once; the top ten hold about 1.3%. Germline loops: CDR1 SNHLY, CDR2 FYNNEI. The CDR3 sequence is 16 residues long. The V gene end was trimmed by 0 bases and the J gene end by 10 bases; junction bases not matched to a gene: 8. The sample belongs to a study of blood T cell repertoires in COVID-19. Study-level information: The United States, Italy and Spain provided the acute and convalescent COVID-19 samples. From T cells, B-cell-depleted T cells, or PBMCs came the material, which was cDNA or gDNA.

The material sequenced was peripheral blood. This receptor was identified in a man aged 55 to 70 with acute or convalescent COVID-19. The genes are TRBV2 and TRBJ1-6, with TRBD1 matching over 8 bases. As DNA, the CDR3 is TGTGCCAGCAGTGAAGCGCTTCTGGCAGGGGGCTCACCCCTCCACTTT. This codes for CASSEALLAGGSPLHF.